The 7 T cell receptor beta chains below were found in one sample sequenced in a study of blood T cell repertoires in COVID-19. Method: immunoSEQ multiplex PCR; TCRdb's copy keeps in-frame clones and lacks some. The sample holds around 160,000 clones; over 85% are singletons and the top ten take 15% to 20%. Sequencing used peripheral blood. All receptors come from a man between 60 and 75 years old with active or convalescent COVID-19.

This sequence joins TRBV5-1 and TRBJ2-7, with 7 bases that match TRBD1. With V trimmed by 3 bases and J by 0 bases, 9 bases remained unmatched. The germline V gene has CDR1 SGHRS and CDR2 YFSETQ. The CDR3 consists of 16 residues. The CDR3 coding sequence is TGCGCCAGCAGCTGGGGACAGCGTATTGACTCCTACGAGCAGTACTTC. The encoded protein is CASSWGQRIDSYEQYF.

The chain couples TRBV19 to TRBJ1-2, with TRBD1 as a possible D gene (6 bases). CDR3 size: 13 residues. Per the germline V gene, CDR1 is LNHDA and CDR2 is SQIVND (reference sequence). Trimming took off 8 bases at V and 2 bases at J, with 12 bases between the two ends. In nucleotides, the CDR3 is TGTGCCAGTGGAACAGGGTCCAACTATGGCTACACCTTC. Its protein is CASGTGSNYGYTF.

This chain joins TRBV2 and TRBJ2-5, with D maybe TRBD2 (5 bases). The CDR3 is made up of 14 amino acids. Trimming shortened V by 2 bases and J by 1 base, and 8 bases separated the two germline ends. Per the germline V gene, CDR1 is SNHLY and CDR2 is FYNNEI. The CDR3: CASSEFEGQETQYF. The CDR3, as DNA: TGTGCCAGCAGTGAATTCGAGGGCCAAGAGACCCAGTACTTC.

V usage is TRBV15 and J usage is TRBJ2-7; 10 bases line up with TRBD1. V was clipped by 1 base and J by 6 bases; unmatched bases: 6. The CDR3 spans 15 residues. Germline CDR1 LNHNV, CDR2 YYDKDF (reference sequence). The CDR3 sequence: CATSRGRTGGVEQYF. The CDR3 nucleotides are TGTGCCACCAGCAGAGGAAGGACAGGGGGTGTCGAGCAGTACTTC.

The chain has TRBV3-1 (or the pseudogene TRBV3-2) and TRBJ1-1; a possible D gene is TRBD1 (5 bases). CDR1 LGHDT and CDR2 YNNKEL come from the germline V gene (reference sequence). Trimming shortened V by 2 bases and J by 0 bases, and 10 bases separated the two germline ends. The CDR3 runs 15 residues. CDR3 sequence: CASSQFGGMNTEAFF. CDR3 sequence (DNA): TGTGCCAGCAGCCAATTCGGGGGGATGAACACTGAAGCTTTCTTT.

J is TRBJ1-1 and V is TRBV27; TRBD1 is a possible D gene (6 bases). Germline assignment: CDR1 MNHEY and CDR2 SMNVEV (reference sequence). V was cut by 7 bases and J by 1 base, with 16 bases left in between. CDR3 length: 15 residues. The CDR3 reads CASTPQGPRNTEAFF. CDR3 DNA sequence: TGTGCCAGCACTCCTCAGGGGCCCCGGAACACTGAAGCTTTCTTT.

The chain combines TRBV7-2 with TRBJ1-3, with TRBD1 matching over 8 bases. Germline CDR1 is SGHTA and CDR2 is FQGNSA. The CDR3 is made up of 16 amino acids. After removal of 5 bases from V and 0 bases from J, the junction contained 6 bases not matched to a gene. The CDR3 nucleotides read TGTGCCAGCAGCGTGGTGACAGGGGTCTCTGGAAACACCATATATTTT. Protein product: CASSVVTGVSGNTIYF.